This is a list of T cell receptor beta chains from one sample in a study of long-term antiretroviral therapy in people with HIV. Assay: immunoSEQ multiplex PCR; the TCRdb copy retains only in-frame clones and omits some. The sample gives about 28,000 clones, roughly 84% of which show up once; around 6% is in the top ten. Sample: unsorted PBMCs, taken 0.4 years after starting antiretroviral therapy. The receptors derive from a man between 18 and 29 years old with HIV. Both conserved end residues are part of each CDR3. The D gene is left open where the match is weak. The size of a clone is reported for some rows only, either as once, few or many, or as a class for expanded clones.

.	TRBJ1-2	.	TRBV19	CASSIVPGGAGGYTF	TGTGCCAGTAGTATAGTCCCTGGAGGGGCCGGAGGCTACACCTTC
TRBD1	TRBJ2-2	.	TRBV2	CASSGQGASHTGELFF	TGTGCCAGCAGTGGACAGGGGGCAAGTCACACCGGGGAGCTGTTTTTT
TRBD2	TRBJ2-3	.	TRBV4-1	CASSHVMTGGTDTQYF	TGCGCCAGCAGCCATGTCATGACGGGGGGGACAGATACGCAGTATTTT
TRBD2	TRBJ2-1	.	TRBV28	CASRLAGSSYNEQFF	TGTGCCAGCAGGCTAGCGGGAAGCTCCTACAATGAGCAGTTCTTC
.	TRBJ1-4	.	TRBV6-6	CASSYLAGTKNEKLFF	TGTGCCAGCAGTTACCTGGCCGGGACGAAGAATGAAAAACTGTTTTTT
.	TRBJ2-7	.	TRBV5-1	CASSPVSDSYYEQYF	TGCGCCAGCAGCCCCGTATCGGACAGTTACTACGAGCAGTACTTC
TRBD2	TRBJ2-5	.	TRBV15	CATSRDRGEGRTQYF	TGTGCCACCAGCAGAGATCGGGGGGAGGGAAGGACCCAGTACTTC
TRBD1	TRBJ2-7	.	TRBV5-1	CASSLAVGTGGAYEQYF	TGCGCCAGCAGCTTGGCCGTCGGGACAGGGGGGGCCTACGAGCAGTACTTC
.	TRBJ1-1	.	TRBV25-1	CASKGVGAFF	TGTGCCAGCAAGGGGGTGGGAGCTTTCTTT
.	TRBJ1-3	.	TRBV5-3	CARNEGLTGNTIYF	TGTGCCAGAAACGAGGGGTTAACTGGAAACACCATATATTTT
.	TRBJ1-5	once	TRBV19	CASSLGGNNQPQHF	TGTGCCAGTAGTCTCGGGGGCAACAATCAGCCCCAGCATTTT
.	TRBJ2-2	.	TRBV25-1	CASRERGGENTGELFF	TGTGCCAGCAGGGAAAGAGGGGGGGAGAACACCGGGGAGCTGTTTTTT
.	TRBJ1-1	few	TRBV2	CATRDPSLNTEAFF	TGTGCCACGAGGGATCCCTCCCTGAACACTGAAGCTTTCTTT
TRBD1	TRBJ1-1	.	TRBV20-1	CSAWTGSEAFF	TGCAGTGCTTGGACAGGGTCTGAAGCTTTCTTT
.	TRBJ2-7	.	TRBV11-2	CASSLGVGYEQYF	TGTGCCAGCAGCTTGGGGGTCGGGTACGAGCAGTACTTC
.	TRBJ2-1	.	TRBV7-9	CASSAGTRSYDVEQFF	TGTGCCAGCAGCGCCGGGACTCGAAGTTATGATGTTGAGCAGTTCTTC
.	TRBJ2-1	.	TRBV9	CASSPHRNEQFF	TGTGCCAGCAGCCCTCATCGGAATGAGCAGTTCTTC
.	TRBJ2-7	.	TRBV7-6	CASSLAFRNPLEQYF	TGTGCCAGCAGCTTAGCATTCCGGAACCCCCTCGAGCAGTACTTC
TRBD1	TRBJ2-7	.	TRBV7-9	CASSFKSGGSYEQYF	TGTGCCAGCAGCTTTAAGTCAGGGGGCTCCTACGAGCAGTACTTC
.	TRBJ2-3	.	TRBV9	CASSDRHQSTDTQYF	TGTGCCAGCAGCGATAGACACCAGAGCACAGATACGCAGTATTTT
.	TRBJ1-5	.	TRBV7-8	CASSLGTGGNQPQHF	TGTGCCAGCAGCCTCGGGACCGGTGGCAATCAGCCCCAGCATTTT
TRBD1	TRBJ2-7	.	TRBV7-9	CASSSTRDRQSDEQYF	TGTGCCAGCAGCTCCACCCGGGACAGACAATCGGACGAGCAGTACTTC
.	TRBJ1-6	few	TRBV2	CASRSLAGALNSPLHF	TGTGCCAGCAGAAGTCTGGCAGGGGCCCTAAATTCACCCCTCCACTTT
.	TRBJ2-5	.	TRBV7-9	CASSVRAKETQYF	TGTGCCAGCAGCGTCAGGGCCAAAGAGACCCAGTACTTC
TRBD1	TRBJ2-6	.	TRBV9	CASSEPTGAGANVLTF	TGTGCCAGCAGCGAGCCCACAGGGGCTGGGGCCAACGTCCTGACTTTC
.	TRBJ2-1	.	TRBV11-2	CASSTRDQTPYNEQFF	TGTGCCAGCAGCACGAGGGATCAGACGCCCTACAATGAGCAGTTCTTC
.	TRBJ2-7	.	TRBV10-2	CASTGNRYEQYF	TGCGCCAGCACTGGAAACCGCTACGAGCAGTACTTC
TRBD2	TRBJ2-7	.	TRBV27	CASSPAGGPYEQYF	TGTGCCAGCAGCCCAGCGGGAGGGCCGTACGAGCAGTACTTC
.	TRBJ2-7	.	TRBV6-5	CASSYRTGYEQYF	TGTGCCAGCAGTTACCGGACCGGCTACGAGCAGTACTTC
TRBD2	TRBJ2-3	once	TRBV4-3	CASSPGLGSTDTQYF	TGCGCCAGCAGCCCCGGACTAGGGAGCACAGATACGCAGTATTTT
.	TRBJ2-7	.	TRBV5-1	CASSLDALSSGYEQYF	TGCGCCAGCAGCTTGGACGCTTTAAGCTCAGGTTACGAGCAGTACTTC
.	TRBJ2-7	.	TRBV27	CASSLSADPGLSYEQYF	TGTGCCAGCAGTTTATCAGCCGACCCGGGCCTCTCCTACGAGCAGTACTTC
.	TRBJ1-1	.	TRBV7-2	CASSPGRWNTEAFF	TGTGCCAGCAGCCCCGGACGGTGGAACACTGAAGCTTTCTTT
.	TRBJ1-1	.	TRBV9	CASRTGQLNTEAFF	TGTGCCAGCAGGACAGGACAGCTAAACACTGAAGCTTTCTTT
.	TRBJ1-5	.	TRBV19	CASSIPWTENSNQPQHF	TGTGCCAGTAGTATCCCGTGGACAGAGAATAGCAATCAGCCCCAGCATTTT
.	TRBJ1-5	.	TRBV6-5	CASSYSGDFQNQPQHF	TGTGCCAGCAGTTACTCAGGGGACTTTCAAAATCAGCCCCAGCATTTT
.	TRBJ1-1	once	TRBV5-4	CASSLAANSANTEAFF	TGTGCCAGCAGCTTGGCCGCGAACAGCGCGAACACTGAAGCTTTCTTT
.	TRBJ1-2	.	TRBV5-1	CASSLEDGDGYTF	TGCGCCAGCAGCTTGGAGGATGGGGATGGCTACACCTTC
.	TRBJ2-2	once	TRBV6-5	CASSSTTGNTGELFF	TGTGCCAGCAGCTCTACTACTGGGAACACCGGGGAGCTGTTTTTT
TRBD1	TRBJ2-7	once	TRBV2	CASSAQARTGSYEQYF	TGTGCCAGCAGTGCCCAGGCAAGGACAGGGTCCTACGAGCAGTACTTC
.	TRBJ1-2	.	TRBV6-1	CASSEAGGTGRDGYTF	TGTGCCAGCAGTGAAGCGGGGGGTACAGGGAGAGATGGCTACACCTTC
TRBD2	TRBJ2-1	.	TRBV9	CASSDGGALYNEQFF	TGTGCCAGCAGCGACGGGGGGGCCCTGTACAATGAGCAGTTCTTC
TRBD2	TRBJ2-7	.	TRBV2	CASRDERGSSYEQYF	TGTGCCAGCAGGGACGAGCGGGGCAGCTCCTACGAGCAGTACTTC
.	TRBJ2-7	.	TRBV7-9	CASSLDGVRGASSYEQYF	TGTGCCAGCAGCTTAGACGGGGTTCGGGGGGCCAGCTCCTACGAGCAGTACTTC
.	TRBJ1-2	.	TRBV5-1	CASSSVAAPSFYGYTF	TGCGCCAGCAGCTCGGTCGCAGCGCCAAGTTTCTATGGCTACACCTTC
TRBD2	TRBJ2-7	.	TRBV28	CASKGTSGKEQYF	TGTGCCAGCAAGGGGACTAGCGGGAAAGAGCAGTACTTC
.	TRBJ1-1	.	TRBV5-1	CASSLGLTEAFF	TGCGCCAGCAGCTTGGGGTTGACTGAAGCTTTCTTT
.	TRBJ2-7	.	TRBV5-8	CASSLPLGGSYEQYF	TGTGCCAGCAGCCTGCCGCTGGGGGGTTCCTACGAGCAGTACTTC
TRBD1	TRBJ1-5	few	TRBV28	CASSLSQTGGPGQNQPQHF	TGTGCCAGCAGTTTATCTCAAACAGGGGGCCCCGGCCAAAATCAGCCCCAGCATTTT
.	TRBJ1-1	.	TRBV7-6	CASSLDPSTGTGMNTEAFF	TGTGCCAGCAGCTTGGATCCTTCTACCGGGACGGGTATGAACACTGAAGCTTTCTTT
.	TRBJ2-5	.	TRBV28	CASSFEGHLQETQYF	TGTGCCAGCAGTTTTGAGGGACACCTTCAAGAGACCCAGTACTTC
TRBD2	TRBJ2-7	.	TRBV27	CASSLLAGGYEQYF	TGTGCCAGCAGTTTACTAGCGGGAGGCTACGAGCAGTACTTC
TRBD2	TRBJ2-1	.	TRBV11-2	CASSSGTSAYNEQFF	TGTGCCAGCAGCTCCGGGACTAGTGCTTACAATGAGCAGTTCTTC